This T cell receptor (beta chain) originates from a study of blood T cell repertoires in COVID-19 (TCRdb year 2020). A note on the overall study: Collaborator samples came from the United States, Italy and Spain and covered acute and convalescent phases of COVID-19. The prospective study material was composed of cDNA or gDNA derived from T cells, B-cell-depleted T cells, or PBMCs. Samples came from the ongoing ImmuneRACE study (first 160 participants) plus 1,254 subjects from 6 global collaborators. Deeply sampled blood TCRbeta repertoires from subjects exposed to, actively infected with, or recovered from COVID-19 were included in the dataset. The sample metadata nearly always contained a de-identified subject ID, COVID-19 status, age in years and sex. The repertoires were released in a freely available public database intended as a resource for research on the immune response to SARS-CoV-2. HLA class I and class II types, where available, came from metadata supplied by the sample provider rather than from assay-based typing.

Overall results and qualifications from the work: Clinical and demographic metadata were provided uncurated, with the amount varying by source and participant.

Whole blood was collected in K2EDTA tubes by collaborating institutions according to the institutions' own protocols. Collaborator samples were shipped for TCRbeta analysis as frozen whole blood, isolated PBMCs, or DNA extracted from either sample type. TCRbeta CDR3 regions were amplified from genomic DNA by means of the immunoSEQ Assay, a bias-controlled multiplex PCR. Per the source publication's procedure: The number of nucleated cells in each sample was estimated from the amplification of reference gene primers within the assay. To quantify the absolute abundance of each unique TCRbeta CDR3 rearrangement, sequence reads were collapsed and filtered. Productive Simpson clonality was computed per sample as the square root of Simpson's diversity index over productive rearrangements. TCRdb mirrors the immuneACCESS table, restricted to in-frame sequences. Some clones are absent from its copies; in checked studies, under half trace to an unresolved V gene, and the reason for the others is unknown. That table supplies the V and J calls and clone size; D and trimming were determined from the DNA. Here the sample has 97,000 or so clones; 60% to 80% occur a single time. Of the sample, about 9% is held by the ten largest clones.

To note about this clone: Its antigen is not yet known. Nothing much larger sits one base from this clone, and base qualities are not available.

This TCR derives from a man between 60 and 75 years old with active or convalescent COVID-19. Sequenced input: peripheral blood.

The DNA reads as follows: TGTGCCAGCAGTCCCACAGGGTCGGGGACCGGGGAGCTGTTTTTT. It specifies CASSPTGSGTGELFF. The chain couples TRBV28 to TRBJ2-2; a tentative D call is TRBD1 (6 bases match). V is pared back by 5 bases and J by 5 bases, with 15 bases lying between the germline termini. Reading the germline V gene gives CDR1 MDHEN and CDR2 SYDVKM. The cysteine opens and the phenylalanine closes a CDR3 of 15 amino acids. Just the 45-base CDR3 DNA is kept, in frame starting at base 1.